The rows below give T cell receptor beta chains drawn from one sample of a study of T cells in Graves' hyperthyroidism and ophthalmopathy. TCRdb processed the multiplex PCR reads anew with MiXCR; each CDR3 protein has one entry. The sample contains roughly 400,000 distinct CDR3 sequences, 11% to 15% of which appear only once. The specimen was blood. Receptor source: a man aged 45 to 65 with Graves' ophthalmopathy. Both conserved end residues are trimmed from each CDR3. The order of the fields is V gene, J gene, CDR3 protein.

V: TRBV7-6; J: TRBJ1-3; CDR3: ASSPPAGAAGNTIY
V: TRBV2; J: TRBJ2-1; CDR3: ASSESGGSYNEQF
V: TRBV5-6; J: TRBJ1-1; CDR3: ASSYRVSTTEAF
V: TRBV5-5; J: TRBJ2-3; CDR3: ASSWGTSGRAFSSTDTQY
V: TRBV28; J: TRBJ2-7; CDR3: ATRTGGSYEQY
V: TRBV7-3; J: TRBJ1-6; CDR3: ASSLRSVDYNSPLH
V: TRBV7-3; J: TRBJ2-1; CDR3: ASSLVRAGTSYNEQF
V: TRBV28; J: TRBJ2-7; CDR3: ASSLDQSYEQY
V: TRBV3-1; J: TRBJ1-5; CDR3: ASSQDPVNQPQH
V: TRBV10-3; J: TRBJ2-3; CDR3: AISEGGSWDTQY
V: TRBV4-1; J: TRBJ2-1; CDR3: ASSQDRAGIYNEQF
V: TRBV11-2; J: TRBJ2-3; CDR3: ASTNEWGLASDTQY
V: TRBV14; J: TRBJ1-1; CDR3: ASSQGISSPF
V: TRBV20-1; J: TRBJ2-1; CDR3: SGSLGLKNEQF
V: TRBV2; J: TRBJ2-3; CDR3: ASSESGTDTQY
V: TRBV2; J: TRBJ1-3; CDR3: ASKQGGAGNTIY
V: TRBV10-3; J: TRBJ2-2; CDR3: AISDRNTGELF
V: TRBV5-1; J: TRBJ2-3; CDR3: ASSLGAQADTQY
V: TRBV27; J: TRBJ2-5; CDR3: ASSLGLAGEETQY
V: TRBV12-3/TRBV12-4; J: TRBJ2-2; CDR3: ASSLARLAGVFNTGELF
V: TRBV20-1; J: TRBJ2-5; CDR3: SAMRQGRETQY
V: TRBV5-4; J: TRBJ2-1; CDR3: ASSKGQGSYNEQF